These 10 T cell receptor beta chains share one sample of origin, sequenced in a study of sequential checkpoint blockade in melanoma. Produced via immunoSEQ multiplex PCR; TCRdb's table is partial and in-frame only. Here the sample spans approximately 5,300 clones, over 25% being singletons. Treatment here: randomized to nivolumab then ipilimumab (arm A) or the reverse (arm B). This sample comprised tumor tissue (inferred from file names), obtained from a patient given nivolumab and ipilimumab in sequence. The receptor set was obtained from a human donor with melanoma.

The gene calls are TRBV18 and TRBJ2-2; 8 bases map to TRBD2. This CDR3 spans 14 amino acids. Trimming took 1 base from V and 5 from J; bases not matched to a gene: 0. Germline V CDR1 and CDR2: KGHSH, LQKENI. The CDR3 region is CASSPLAGTGELFF. The CDR3 nucleotides are TGTGCCAGCTCACCACTAGCGGGGACCGGGGAGCTGTTTTTT.

CDR3 loop: CASTPGRSNQPQHF. CDR3 nucleotide sequence: TGTGCCAGCACCCCCGGGCGCTCCAATCAGCCCCAGCATTTT. J is TRBJ1-5 and V is TRBV6-8, with D unresolved. The CDR3 extends over 14 amino acids. Germline V gene lookup returns CDR1 MNHGY and CDR2 SAAAGT. Trimming pared 7 bases from V and 3 bases from J, leaving 13 bases between.

The genes are TRBV19 and TRBJ2-2, with 8 bases identical to TRBD2. The germline V gene has CDR1 LNHDA and CDR2 SQIVND (reference sequence). This CDR3 is built from 16 residues. Germline trimming cut 3 bases from V and 4 bases from J; bases unmatched to any gene: 7. The CDR3 nucleotides read TGTGCCAGTAGTATTCAGCGGGGGAGGTCCACCGGGGAGCTGTTTTTT. It yields the protein CASSIQRGRSTGELFF.

The J gene is TRBJ1-2, the V gene TRBV29-1, with D unclear. Trimming took 0 bases from V and 0 from J, leaving 8 bases between them. Per the germline V gene, CDR1 is SQVTM and CDR2 is ANQGSEA. There are 14 residues in the CDR3. The CDR3 DNA reads as TGCAGCGTTGAAGACGGCGAAACTAACTATGGCTACACCTTC. Translating gives CSVEDGETNYGYTF. Supplemented by reference TRBV29-1 and TRBJ1-2, the full variable domain reads SAVISQKPSRDICQRGTSLTIQCQVDSQVTMMFWYRQQPGQSLTLIATANQGSEATYESGFVIDKFPISRPNLTFSTLTVSNMSPEDSSIYLCSVEDGETNYGYTFGSGTRLTVV.

The chain joins TRBV19 to TRBJ2-3, with 13 bases aligning to TRBD2. This CDR3 is 15 amino acids long. V was pared by 4 bases and J by 7 bases, with 5 bases of the junction left unmatched. CDR1 and CDR2 from the germline V gene are LNHDA and SQIVND (reference sequence). The CDR3 loop is CASSTRTSGGYTQYF. CDR3 DNA: TGTGCCAGTAGTACCAGGACTAGCGGGGGTTATACGCAGTATTTT.

This clone was detected only a few times. The chain couples TRBV19 to TRBJ1-4; no reliable D call. This CDR3 spans 12 amino acids. Germline loops: CDR1 LNHDA, CDR2 SQIVND (reference sequence). Trimming cost V 6 bases and J 10 bases, with 12 bases left between them. The CDR3 DNA reads as TGTGCCAGTAGGGCACAGCCCGGAAAACTGTTTTTT. It codes for CASRAQPGKLFF.

The chain is built from TRBV7-1 and TRBJ2-3; unclear D gene. TRBV7-1 is an ORF; its function is uncertain. The length of the CDR3 is 13 residues. V gave up 3 bases and J gave up 2 bases, with 6 bases separating them. The CDR3 region has the DNA TGTGCCAGCAGCTCCGTCTACACAGATACGCAGTATTTT. Protein sequence: CASSSVYTDTQYF.

This clone showed up many times. This chain joins TRBV11-3 and TRBJ2-2; 8 nucleotides match TRBD2. CDR1 is SGHNT and CDR2 is YENEEA in the germline V gene. The CDR3 is made up of 15 amino acids. V was pared by 2 bases and J by 7 bases, with 6 bases of the junction left unmatched. This CDR3 is CASSLHGGADGELFF. The CDR3 DNA reads TGTGCCAGCAGCTTACACGGGGGGGCAGACGGGGAGCTGTTTTTT.

In this sample, this clone turned up a few times. The rearrangement links TRBV6-8 to TRBJ2-2, with unresolved D. V was cut by 7 bases and J by 2 bases, with 11 bases left in between. This CDR3 has 14 amino acids. Germline CDR1 is MNHGY and CDR2 is SAAAGT. CDR3 sequence reads: CASKDGLNTGELFF. The CDR3 DNA sequence: TGTGCCAGCAAAGACGGGCTAAACACCGGGGAGCTGTTTTTT.

J is TRBJ2-1 and V is TRBV5-1, with a possible D match to TRBD2 (6 bases). Germline CDR1 is SGHRS and CDR2 is YFSETQ. Trimming cost V 4 bases and J 0 bases, with 8 bases left between them. The CDR3 extends over 14 amino acids. This CDR3 reads CASSGGSSYNEQFF. In nucleotides, the CDR3 is TGCGCCAGCAGCGGAGGGAGCTCCTACAATGAGCAGTTCTTC.